This T cell receptor (beta chain) was sequenced during a study of OX40 agonist ivuxolimab in advanced cancers. Study background: Those enrolled were about 80% male, with a mean age of approximately 60 years and ages from about 20 to 90.

Generated by immunoSEQ multiplex PCR, the TCRdb table keeps only in-frame clones and is missing some. Of fewer than 90,000 clones in the sample, roughly 87% were seen once. J was trimmed by 6 bases and V by 3 bases; bases with no gene match: 6. CDR3 length equals 14 residues. The V gene's germline CDR1 is KGHSH and CDR2 LQKENI. The material sequenced was CD4+ or CD8+ T cells sorted from blood, taken in a trial of the OX40 agonist ivuxolimab. The source of this sequence is an adult with an advanced solid tumor such as melanoma, head and neck, liver or kidney cancer. V and J are TRBV18 and TRBJ1-1; TRBD1 matches at 8 bases. This CDR3 reads CASSPRTGLAEAFF. The CDR3 DNA reads TGTGCCAGCTCACCTAGGACAGGGTTGGCTGAAGCTTTCTTT.